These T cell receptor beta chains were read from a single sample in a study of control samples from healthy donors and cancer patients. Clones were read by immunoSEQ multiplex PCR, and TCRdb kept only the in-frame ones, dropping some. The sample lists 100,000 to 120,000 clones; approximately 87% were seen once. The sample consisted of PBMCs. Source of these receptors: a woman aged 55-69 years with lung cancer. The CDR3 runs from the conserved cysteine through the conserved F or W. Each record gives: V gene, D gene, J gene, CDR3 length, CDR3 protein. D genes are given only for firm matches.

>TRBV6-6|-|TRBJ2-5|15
CASSYYRTDQETQYF
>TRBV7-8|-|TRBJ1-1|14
CASSPSGLNTEAFF
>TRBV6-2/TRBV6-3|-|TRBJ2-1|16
CASSYSRRQGGNEQFF
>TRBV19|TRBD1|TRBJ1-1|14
CASSSGTGGTEAFF
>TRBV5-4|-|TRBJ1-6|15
CASSPEQRGNSPLHF
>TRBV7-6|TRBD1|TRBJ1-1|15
CASSFTRGGSREAFF
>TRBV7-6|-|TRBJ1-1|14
CASSLEPGPTEAFF
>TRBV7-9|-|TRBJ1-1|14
CASSLAAVNTEAFF
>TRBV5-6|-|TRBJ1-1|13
CASSDKRTTEAFF
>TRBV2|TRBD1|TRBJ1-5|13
CASSPNRGQPQHF
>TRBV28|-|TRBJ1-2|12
CASSLTAYGYTF
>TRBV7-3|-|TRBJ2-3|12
CASSLGTDTQYF
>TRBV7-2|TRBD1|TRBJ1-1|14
CASSPGQVNTEAFF
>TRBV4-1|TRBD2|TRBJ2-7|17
CASSQGLAGGFTYEQYF
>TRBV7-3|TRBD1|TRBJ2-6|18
CASSPGQGTGKWANVLTF
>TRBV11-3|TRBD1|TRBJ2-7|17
CASSGRRGTGLGLEQYF
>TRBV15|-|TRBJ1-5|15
CATSREGGLVQPQHF
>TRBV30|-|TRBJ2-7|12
CAWIAGSYEQYF
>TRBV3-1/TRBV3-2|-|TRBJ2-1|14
CASSQGSGFNEQFF
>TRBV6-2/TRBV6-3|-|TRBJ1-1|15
CASSPPASPNTEAFF
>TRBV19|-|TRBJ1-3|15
CASSIQGSSGNTIYF
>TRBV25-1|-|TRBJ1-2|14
CASSGGQSIYGYTF
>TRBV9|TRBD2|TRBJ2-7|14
CASSPPGTSSEQYF
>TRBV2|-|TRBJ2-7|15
CASSDRGTAAYEQYF
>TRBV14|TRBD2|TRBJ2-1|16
CASSQDDRLARDEQFF
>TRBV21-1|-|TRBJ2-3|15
CASSKNRIYTDTQYF
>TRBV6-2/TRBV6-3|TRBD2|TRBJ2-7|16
CASSGGLAGDSYEQYF
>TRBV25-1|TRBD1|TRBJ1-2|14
CASSDGQGIDGYTF
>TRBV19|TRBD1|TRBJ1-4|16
CASSSTGGTTNEKLFF
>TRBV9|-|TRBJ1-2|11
CASSRNYGYTF
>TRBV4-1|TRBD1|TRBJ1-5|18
CASSHSISFGTGNQPQHF
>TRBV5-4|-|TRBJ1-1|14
CASSLDQSGTEAFF
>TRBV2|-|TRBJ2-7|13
CASIDSLAYEQYF